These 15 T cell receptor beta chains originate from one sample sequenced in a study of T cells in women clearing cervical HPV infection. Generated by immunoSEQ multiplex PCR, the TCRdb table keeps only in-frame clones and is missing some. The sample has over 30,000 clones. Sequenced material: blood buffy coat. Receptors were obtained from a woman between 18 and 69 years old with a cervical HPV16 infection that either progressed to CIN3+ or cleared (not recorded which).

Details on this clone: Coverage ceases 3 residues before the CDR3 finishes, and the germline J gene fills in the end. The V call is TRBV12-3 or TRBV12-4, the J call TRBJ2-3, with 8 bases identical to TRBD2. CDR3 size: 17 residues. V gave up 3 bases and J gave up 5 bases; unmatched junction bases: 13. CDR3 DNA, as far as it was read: TGTGCCAGCAGTTTGGAGATTAGCGGGGCCGCCGGAGATACG. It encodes CASSLEISGAAGDT. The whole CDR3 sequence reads CASSLEISGAAGDTQYF.

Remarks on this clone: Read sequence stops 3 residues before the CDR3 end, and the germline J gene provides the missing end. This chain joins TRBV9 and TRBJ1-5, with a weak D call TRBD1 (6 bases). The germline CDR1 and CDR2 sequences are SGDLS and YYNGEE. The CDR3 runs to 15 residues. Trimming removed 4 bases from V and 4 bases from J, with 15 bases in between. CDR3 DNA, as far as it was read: TGTGCCAGCAGCAAAACAGGGTCATTGAATCAGCCC. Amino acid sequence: CASSKTGSLNQP. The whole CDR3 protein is CASSKTGSLNQPQHF. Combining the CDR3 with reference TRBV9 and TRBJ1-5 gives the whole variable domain DSGVTQTPKHLITATGQRVTLRCSPRSGDLSVYWYQQSLDQGLQFLIQYYNGEERAKGNILERFSAQQFPDLHSELNLSSLELGDSALYFCASSKTGSLNQPQHFGDGTRLSIL.

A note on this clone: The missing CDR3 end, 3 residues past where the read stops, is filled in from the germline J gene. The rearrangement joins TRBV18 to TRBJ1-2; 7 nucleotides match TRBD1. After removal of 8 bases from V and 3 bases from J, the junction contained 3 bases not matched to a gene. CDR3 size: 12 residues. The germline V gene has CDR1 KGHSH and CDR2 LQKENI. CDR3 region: CASADRYYGYTF. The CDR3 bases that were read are TGTGCCAGCGCGGACAGGTACTATGGC.

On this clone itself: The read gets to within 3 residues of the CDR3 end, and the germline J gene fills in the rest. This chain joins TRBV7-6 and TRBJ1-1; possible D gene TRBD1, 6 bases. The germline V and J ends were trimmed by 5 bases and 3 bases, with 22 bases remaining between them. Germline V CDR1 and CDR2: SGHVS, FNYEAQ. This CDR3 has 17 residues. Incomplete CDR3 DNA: TGTGCCAGCAGCCGCCCTCCGGGGGGGCGGGAGGACACTGAA. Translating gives CASSRPPGGREDTE. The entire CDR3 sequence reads CASSRPPGGREDTEAFF.

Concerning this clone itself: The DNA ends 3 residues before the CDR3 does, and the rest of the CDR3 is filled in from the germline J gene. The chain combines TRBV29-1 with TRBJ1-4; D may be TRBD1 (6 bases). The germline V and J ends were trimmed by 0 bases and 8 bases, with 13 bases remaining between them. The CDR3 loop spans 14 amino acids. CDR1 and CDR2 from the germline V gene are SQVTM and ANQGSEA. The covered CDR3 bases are TGCAGCGTTGAAGACAAACAGGGAAGGGAAAAA. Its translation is CSVEDKQGREK. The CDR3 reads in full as CSVEDKQGREKLFF.

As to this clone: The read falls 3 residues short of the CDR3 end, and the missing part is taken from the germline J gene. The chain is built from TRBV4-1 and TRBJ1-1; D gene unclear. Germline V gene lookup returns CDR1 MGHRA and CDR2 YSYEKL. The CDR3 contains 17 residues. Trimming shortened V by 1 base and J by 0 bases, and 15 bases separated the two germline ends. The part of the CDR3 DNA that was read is TGCGCCAGCAGCCAAGTTAGAGGCAGGAGGCTGAACACTGAA. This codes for CASSQVRGRRLNTE. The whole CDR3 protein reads CASSQVRGRRLNTEAFF.

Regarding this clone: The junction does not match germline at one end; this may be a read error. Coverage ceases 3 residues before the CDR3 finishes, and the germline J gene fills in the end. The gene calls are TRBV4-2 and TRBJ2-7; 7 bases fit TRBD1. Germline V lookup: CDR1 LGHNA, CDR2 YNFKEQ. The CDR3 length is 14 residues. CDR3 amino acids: CASSSDRQAHEQYF. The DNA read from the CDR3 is TGCGCCAGCAGCTCGGACAGGCAAGCCCACGAG.

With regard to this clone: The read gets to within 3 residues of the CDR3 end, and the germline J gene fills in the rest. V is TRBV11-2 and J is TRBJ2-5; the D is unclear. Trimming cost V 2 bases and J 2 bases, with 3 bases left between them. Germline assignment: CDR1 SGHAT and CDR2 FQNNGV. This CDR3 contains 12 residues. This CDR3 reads CASSLLQETQYF. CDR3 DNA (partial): TGTGCCAGCAGCTTACTACAAGAGACC.

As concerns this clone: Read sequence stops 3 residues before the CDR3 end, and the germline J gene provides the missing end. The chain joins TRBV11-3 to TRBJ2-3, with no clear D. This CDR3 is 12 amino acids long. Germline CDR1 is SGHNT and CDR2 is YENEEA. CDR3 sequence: CASSLDPITQYF. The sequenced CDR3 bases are TGTGCCAGCAGCTTAGACCCAATCACG.

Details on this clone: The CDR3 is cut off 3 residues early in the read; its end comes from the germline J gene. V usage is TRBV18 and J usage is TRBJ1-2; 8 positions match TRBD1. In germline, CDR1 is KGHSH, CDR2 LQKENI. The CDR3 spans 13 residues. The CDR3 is CASSPDRGDDYTF. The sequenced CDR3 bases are TGTGCCAGCTCACCCGACAGGGGAGACGAC.

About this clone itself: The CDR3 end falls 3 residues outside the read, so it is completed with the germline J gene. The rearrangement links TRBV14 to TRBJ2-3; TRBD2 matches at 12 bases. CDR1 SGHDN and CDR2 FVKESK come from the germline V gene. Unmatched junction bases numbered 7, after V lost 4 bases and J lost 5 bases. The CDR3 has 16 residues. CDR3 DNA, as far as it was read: TGTGCCAGCAGCCTCAGGACTAGCGGGACGGGAGATACG. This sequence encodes CASSLRTSGTGDT. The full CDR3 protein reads CASSLRTSGTGDTQYF.

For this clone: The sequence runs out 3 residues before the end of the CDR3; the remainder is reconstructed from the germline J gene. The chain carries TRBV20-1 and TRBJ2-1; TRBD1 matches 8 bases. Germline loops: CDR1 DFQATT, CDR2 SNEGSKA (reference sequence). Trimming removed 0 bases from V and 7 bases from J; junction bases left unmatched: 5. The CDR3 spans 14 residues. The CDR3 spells CSARDGNRGNEQFF. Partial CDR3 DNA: TGCAGTGCTAGAGATGGAAACAGGGGGAATGAG.

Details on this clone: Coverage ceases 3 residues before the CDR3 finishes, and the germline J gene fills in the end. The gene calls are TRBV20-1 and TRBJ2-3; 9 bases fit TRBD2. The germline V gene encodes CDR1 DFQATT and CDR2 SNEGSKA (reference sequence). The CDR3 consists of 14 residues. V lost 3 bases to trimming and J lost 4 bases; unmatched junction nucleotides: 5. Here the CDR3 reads CSARGGRASDTQYF. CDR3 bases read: TGCAGTGCTAGGGGCGGGAGGGCGTCAGATACG.

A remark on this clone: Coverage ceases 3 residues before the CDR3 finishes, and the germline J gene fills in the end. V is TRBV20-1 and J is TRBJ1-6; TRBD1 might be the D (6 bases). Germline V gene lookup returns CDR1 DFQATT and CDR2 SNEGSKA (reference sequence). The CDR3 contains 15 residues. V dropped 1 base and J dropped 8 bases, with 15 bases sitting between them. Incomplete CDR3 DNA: TGCAGTGCTAGAGGCAGGGGTAGGGGAGATTCACCC. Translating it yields CSARGRGRGDSP. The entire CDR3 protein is CSARGRGRGDSPLHF.

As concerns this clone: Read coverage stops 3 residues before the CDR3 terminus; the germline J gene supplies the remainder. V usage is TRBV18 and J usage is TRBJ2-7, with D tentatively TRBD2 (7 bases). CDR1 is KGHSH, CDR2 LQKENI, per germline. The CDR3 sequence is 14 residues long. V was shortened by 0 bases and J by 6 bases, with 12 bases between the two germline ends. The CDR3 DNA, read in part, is TGTGCCAGCTCACCACCGGGGGGGGCCTCCGAG. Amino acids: CASSPPGGASE. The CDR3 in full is CASSPPGGASEQYF.